Each of the 9 T cell receptor beta chains below was sequenced from the same sample in a study of neurological immune-mediated disorders. In TCRdb, the 5' RACE reads were re-called with MiXCR into one record per CDR3 protein. The top ten hold roughly 2% of the sample, which has roughly 60,000 distinct CDR3 sequences, around 3.8% seen once. The sample consisted of CD4+ T cells from blood. These receptors all stem from a woman in her thirties or forties with multiple sclerosis.

This clonotype was counted ten times or more. The chain couples TRBV7-6 to TRBJ1-1; 7 bases are shared with TRBD1. V trimming: 5 bases; J trimming: 1 base; junction bases outside the gene matches: 10. CDR3 length: 16 residues. Per the germline V gene, CDR1 is SGHVS and CDR2 is FNYEAQ. Written as DNA, the CDR3 is TGTGCCAGCAGCGAGGCGGAGGGGACAGCGAACACTGAAGCTTTCTTT. It codes for CASSEAEGTANTEAFF.

This clonotype was detected many times. The V and J genes are TRBV12-3 or TRBV12-4 and TRBJ1-1, with TRBD1 identical over 8 bases. This CDR3 has 14 amino acids. J lost 4 bases, V lost 8 bases, and 9 bases had no gene match. The CDR3 coding sequence is TGTGCCAGCGCCGGACAGGGCGGTGGCACTGAAGCTTTCTTT. Its protein product is CASAGQGGGTEAFF.

This clonotype was observed at least ten times. The chain carries TRBV25-1 and TRBJ2-1; weak D call: TRBD2 (7 bases). This CDR3 is 15 amino acids long. V dropped 3 bases and J dropped 2 bases, with 11 bases sitting between them. Germline CDR1 reads MGHDK; CDR2 reads SYGVNS. This CDR3 is CASSERGGAYNEQFF. The CDR3, as DNA: TGTGCCAGCAGTGAGAGGGGGGGGGCCTACAATGAGCAGTTCTTC. The full variable domain, its missing parts supplied by reference TRBV25-1 and TRBJ2-1, is EADIYQTPRYLVIGTGKKITLECSQTMGHDKMYWYQQDPGMELHLIHYSYGVNSTEKGDLSSESTVSRIRTEHFPLTLESARPSHTSQYLCASSERGGAYNEQFFGPGTRLTVL.

This clonotype was seen repeatedly, ten times or more. This sequence joins TRBV4-1 and TRBJ1-2; no firm D call. Germline values: CDR1 MGHRA, CDR2 YSYEKL. The CDR3 covers 16 residues. The V end lost 3 bases, the J end lost 5 bases, and 19 bases lay between the germline ends. Here the CDR3 DNA reads TGCGCCAGCAGCCACCCCGGCCGCGGGTTTCTTTATGGCTACACCTTC. This translates into CASSHPGRGFLYGYTF.

This clonotype was observed many times. This chain links TRBV5-1 with TRBJ2-7; TRBD2 agrees at 12 bases. Germline lookup yields CDR1 SGHRS and CDR2 YFSETQ. V lost 4 bases to trimming and J lost 2 bases; unmatched junction nucleotides: 7. This CDR3 has 16 residues. In DNA form, the CDR3 reads TGCGCCAGCAGCCCTGGCTCTAGCGGGGGGGCCTACGAGCAGTACTTC. Translation gives CASSPGSSGGAYEQYF.

This clonotype was seen ten or more times. The chain carries TRBV5-1 and TRBJ2-1; TRBD1 matches 9 bases. The CDR3 covers 15 residues. The V segment lost 5 bases and the J segment 8 bases; nucleotides outside the gene matches: 11. CDR1 is SGHRS, CDR2 YFSETQ, per germline. CDR3 sequence reads: CASSLGDREVDEQFF. The CDR3 region has the DNA TGCGCCAGCAGTTTAGGGGACAGGGAAGTTGATGAGCAGTTCTTC.

This clonotype has a count of ten or more. The chain uses TRBV12-3 or TRBV12-4 and TRBJ2-3; unclear D gene. V was trimmed by 2 bases and J by 4 bases, leaving 4 bases between them. The CDR3 contains 12 residues. The CDR3 bases are TGTGCCAGCAGTTTAATTTCAGATACGCAGTATTTT. Encoded protein: CASSLISDTQYF.

This clonotype was observed at least ten times. The chain carries TRBV10-3 and TRBJ1-3; tentatively, D is TRBD1 (5 bases). V lost 6 bases and J lost 0, with 9 bases in between. The CDR3 runs 14 residues. Per the germline V gene, CDR1 is ENHRY and CDR2 is SYGVKD. CDR3 nucleotides: TGTGCCATCAGGGCAGGGATCTCTGGAAACACCATATATTTT. Translating gives CAIRAGISGNTIYF.

This chain uses TRBV21-1 with TRBJ2-7; the DNA was not used to check the table's D call, TRBD2. TRBV21-1 is designated a pseudogene. The CDR3 spans 14 residues. CDR3 in DNA: TGTGCCAGCAGCAGCCGCGGCAGGGAATACGAGCAGTACTTC. This translates into CASSSRGREYEQYF.